The text below deals with one T cell receptor (beta chain). This sample is part of a study of blood T cell repertoires in COVID-19. Whole-study context: Samples representing acute and convalescent COVID-19 were sourced from the United States, Italy and Spain. The analysed material was cDNA or gDNA that came from T cells, B-cell-depleted T cells, or PBMCs.

Seattle patient enrollment occurred during active infection, with longitudinal follow-up thereafter. Source study methods: Amplification of reference gene primers provided the estimated nucleated cell counts. TCRdb's table, derived via immunoSEQ multiplex PCR, lists solely in-frame clones and lacks some. V and J calls and clone size follow that table, whereas D and trimming were derived from the DNA. The data show tens of thousands of clones, with 83% seen just once and 6.9% held by the top ten. Germline values: CDR1 MDHEN, CDR2 SYDVKM. This CDR3 is built from 19 residues. J gave up 0 bases and V 5 bases, and 12 bases lay outside the gene matches.

Material for sequencing was peripheral blood. The chain carries TRBV28 and TRBJ2-2, with 10 bases fitting TRBD1. This receptor was obtained from a man aged 25-45 years with COVID-19, enrolled during active disease. The CDR3 spells CASSPYPGQGHPNTGELFF. The CDR3 DNA sequence: TGTGCCAGCAGTCCGTATCCGGGACAGGGGCATCCGAACACCGGGGAGCTGTTTTTT.